These 8 T cell receptor beta chains originate from one sample sequenced in a study of response to subunit inactivated influenza vaccine. TCRdb re-called the RT-PCR reads with MiXCR, one entry per CDR3 protein. The sample has fewer than 600,000 distinct CDR3 sequences; approximately 7.2% are singletons. The sample in question was PBMCs from blood, obtained about 24 months after vaccination. The receptors stem from a man between 50 and 70 years old who received an inactivated influenza vaccine.

Only a few counts were recorded for this clonotype. V and J are TRBV7-2 and TRBJ2-1; 12 positions match TRBD2. Germline V CDR1 and CDR2: SGHTA, FQGNSA. Germline trimming cut 5 bases from V and 10 bases from J; bases unmatched to any gene: 12. There are 16 residues in the CDR3. The DNA for the CDR3 is TGTGCCAGCAGCACCAGACGTCTAGCGGGGGGGTCAGAGCAGTTCTTC. Protein: CASSTRRLAGGSEQFF.

This clonotype was picked up many times. The J gene is TRBJ1-4, the V gene TRBV28; the D is unclear. Trimming pared 6 bases from V and 3 bases from J, leaving 17 bases between. The CDR3 contains 16 residues. The germline V gene encodes CDR1 MDHEN and CDR2 SYDVKM. The CDR3 reads CASSPPVSGANEKLFF. CDR3 DNA sequence: TGTGCCAGCAGCCCTCCGGTCTCCGGGGCTAATGAAAAACTGTTTTTT.

The chain carries TRBV2 and TRBJ2-5; 9 bases agree with TRBD2. The CDR3 runs 17 residues. CDR1 is SNHLY, CDR2 FYNNEI, per germline. The J segment lost 1 base and the V segment lost 6 bases, leaving 12 bases of the junction unmatched. This chain's CDR3 is CASRGGGTSFPQETQYF. As DNA, the CDR3 is TGTGCCAGCAGGGGAGGGGGGACTAGCTTTCCCCAAGAGACCCAGTACTTC.

This clonotype was observed many times. The rearrangement joins TRBV7-9 to TRBJ2-2; D may be TRBD1 or TRBD2 (5 bases each). Trimming left V 6 bases short and J 5 bases short, with 16 bases between. CDR1 SEHNR and CDR2 FQNEAQ come from the germline V gene (reference sequence). CDR3 length equals 15 residues. The CDR3 is CASSSGTLTTGELFF. DNA of the CDR3: TGTGCCAGCAGTTCCGGGACCTTGACTACCGGGGAGCTGTTTTTT.

This clonotype was seen a few times. This rearrangement joins TRBV11-2 to TRBJ2-7, with D uncertain. Trimming cost V 3 bases and J 3 bases, with 9 bases left between them. CDR1 is SGHAT and CDR2 is FQNNGV in the germline V gene. There are 13 residues in the CDR3. This CDR3 reads CASSFSAVYEQYF. In nucleotides, the CDR3 is TGTGCCAGCAGCTTTTCCGCAGTCTACGAGCAGTACTTC.

This clonotype was counted a few times. The chain recombines TRBV30 with TRBJ2-7, with TRBD2 as a possible D gene (6 bases). This CDR3 comprises 14 residues. The V end lost 0 bases, the J end lost 6 bases, and 15 bases lay between the germline ends. Germline CDR1 reads GTSNPN; CDR2 reads SVGIG (reference sequence). CDR3 region: CAWSVSLTEGEQYF. For the CDR3, the DNA is TGTGCCTGGAGTGTATCATTAACGGAGGGCGAGCAGTACTTC.

Ten or more counts support this clonotype. The chain joins TRBV15 to TRBJ2-1; D is possibly TRBD2 (6 bases). The V gene's germline CDR1 is LNHNV and CDR2 YYDKDF (reference sequence). The CDR3 consists of 15 residues. Trimming cost V 2 bases and J 2 bases, with 10 bases left between them. CDR3: CATSRQGGTYNEQFF. DNA of the CDR3: TGTGCCACCAGCAGACAGGGAGGAACCTACAATGAGCAGTTCTTC.

This clonotype was found a few times. This rearrangement joins TRBV12-3 or TRBV12-4 to TRBJ2-4, with 8 positions matching TRBD1. This CDR3 spans 18 amino acids. V lost 6 bases to trimming and J lost 1 base; unmatched junction nucleotides: 14. CDR3 amino acids: CASSPGSQGDWAKNIQYF. For the CDR3, the DNA is TGTGCCAGCAGCCCTGGATCACAGGGGGATTGGGCCAAAAACATTCAGTACTTC.